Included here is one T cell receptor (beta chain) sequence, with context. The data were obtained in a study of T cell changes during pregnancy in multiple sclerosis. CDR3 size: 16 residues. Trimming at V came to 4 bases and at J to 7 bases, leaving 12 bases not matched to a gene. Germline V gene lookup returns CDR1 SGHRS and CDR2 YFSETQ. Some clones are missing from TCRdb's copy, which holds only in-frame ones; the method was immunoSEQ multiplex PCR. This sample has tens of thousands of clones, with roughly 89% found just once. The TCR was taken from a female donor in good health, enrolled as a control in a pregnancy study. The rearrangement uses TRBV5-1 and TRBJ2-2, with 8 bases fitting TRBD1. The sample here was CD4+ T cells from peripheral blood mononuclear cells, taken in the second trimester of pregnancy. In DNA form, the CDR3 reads TGCGCCAGCAGCGACGGAGGACAGGGCAGTGTCGGGGAGCTGTTTTTT. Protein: CASSDGGQGSVGELFF.